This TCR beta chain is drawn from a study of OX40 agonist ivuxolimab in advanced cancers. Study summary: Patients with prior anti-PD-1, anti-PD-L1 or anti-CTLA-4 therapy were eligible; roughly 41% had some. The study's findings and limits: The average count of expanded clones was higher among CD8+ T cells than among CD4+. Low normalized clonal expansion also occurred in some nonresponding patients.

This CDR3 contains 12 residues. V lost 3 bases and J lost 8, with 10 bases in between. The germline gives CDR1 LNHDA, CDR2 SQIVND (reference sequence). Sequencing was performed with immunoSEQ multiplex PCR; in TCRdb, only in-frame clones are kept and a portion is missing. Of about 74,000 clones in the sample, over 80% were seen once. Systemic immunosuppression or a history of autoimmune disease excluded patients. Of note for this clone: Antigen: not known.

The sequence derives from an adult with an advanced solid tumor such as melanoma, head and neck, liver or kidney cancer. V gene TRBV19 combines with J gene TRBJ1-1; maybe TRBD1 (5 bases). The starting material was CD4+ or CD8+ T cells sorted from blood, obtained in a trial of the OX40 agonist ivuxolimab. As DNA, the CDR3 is TGTGCCAGTAGTATCCCAGGGCTCGAAGCTTTCTTT. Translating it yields CASSIPGLEAFF.